The T cell receptor beta chain under discussion was sequenced for a study of CD8+CD57+ T cells in acquired aplastic anemia. According to the study, genomic DNA was the template for TCR beta VDJ and CDR3 profiling. One entry per CDR3 protein results from TCRdb running MiXCR on the reads. The sample consists of hundreds of thousands of distinct CDR3 sequences, about two thirds of them appearing once. V was clipped by 8 bases and J by 0 bases, with 10 bases between them. Germline V gene lookup returns CDR1 SQVTM and CDR2 ANQGSEA. This CDR3 has 12 amino acids. This clonotype was obtained from a human donor in good health, serving as a control. V and J are TRBV29-1 and TRBJ1-1; D not certain. Sample: sorted CD4+, CD8+, or CD8+CD57+ T cells (not recorded which) from PBMCs. The CDR3 sequence: CSPFSMNTEAFF. DNA for the CDR3: TGCAGCCCTTTTTCGATGAACACTGAAGCTTTCTTT.